Sequencing of this T cell receptor (beta chain) was carried out in a study of CXCR3-negative and CXCR3-positive naive CD8 T cells. Points from the study as a whole: For memory CD8+ cells diversity was much lower, but both naive subsets had comparably high diversity. The TRB CDR3s that CXCR3-positive naive cells carried were more hydrophobic than those of CXCR3-negative naive cells.

The study made its TRB cDNA libraries by 5' RACE, adding UMI labels. TCRdb reprocessed the 5' RACE reads; each CDR3 protein has one entry and no DNA is given. This table lists about 82,000 distinct CDR3 sequences. With regard to this clonotype: The target antigen is unknown.

Germline CDR1 SGHRS, CDR2 YFSETQ. The CDR3 spans 14 residues. The source material was naive CXCR3- CD8+ T cells from blood. Subset in this sample: CD45RO-CCR7+CD27+CD95- naive CD8+ T cells lacking CXCR3 (TNR3-). The clonotype comes from a human donor in good health. Some clones in this sample may be carry-over from other donors' samples. The chain has TRBV5-1 and TRBJ1-1. This chain's CDR3 is CASSLQVMNTEAFF. The whole variable domain, remainder taken from reference TRBV5-1 and TRBJ1-1, is KAGVTQTPRYLIKTRGQQVTLSCSPISGHRSVSWYQQTPGQGLQFLFEYFSETQRNKGNFPGRFSGRQFSNSRSEMNVSTLELGDSALYLCASSLQVMNTEAFFGQGTRLTVV.